The 18 T cell receptor beta chains listed next were all sequenced from one sample in a study of patients and donors after allogeneic stem cell transplantation. MiXCR, run by TCRdb on the RT-PCR reads, gives a single entry per CDR3 protein. The repertoire holds around 82,000 distinct CDR3 sequences, with approximately 5% as singletons. Sequenced material: blood, either unsorted or a sorted T cell fraction (not recorded which). Receptors originate from a human donor who was either an allogeneic HSCT recipient or a stem cell or donor lymphocyte infusion donor (not recorded which). It is not recorded whose cells these are; they may come from a transplant donor.

This clonotype appeared many times. This chain uses TRBV6-2 or TRBV6-3 with TRBJ1-1; D remains ambiguous. The CDR3 consists of 12 residues. Trimming shortened V by 6 bases and J by 3 bases, and 8 bases separated the two germline ends. Germline V CDR1 and CDR2: MNHEY, SVGEGT. The DNA of the CDR3 is TGTGCCAGCAGAAACAGCTACACTGAAGCTTTCTTT. This encodes CASRNSYTEAFF.

This clonotype occurred many times. CDR3 sequence reads: CASSQGGTGVDTQYF. CDR3 nucleotides: TGTGCCAGCAGCCAAGGGGGGACAGGGGTGGATACGCAGTATTTT. The rearrangement uses TRBV3-1 and TRBJ2-3; 10 bases are shared with TRBD1. The CDR3 totals 15 residues. The junction had 4 bases not matched to a gene; V was cut back by 1 base and J by 6 bases. Germline values: CDR1 LGHDT, CDR2 YNNKEL (reference sequence).

This clonotype was detected many times. The CDR3 loop reads CAISERASETQYF. The CDR3 DNA reads as TGTGCCATCAGTGAACGAGCCTCAGAGACCCAGTACTTC. The genes are TRBV10-3 and TRBJ2-5; D remains ambiguous. Germline V gene data show CDR1 as ENHRY and CDR2 as SYGVKD. This CDR3 is built from 13 residues. Trimming removed 3 bases at V and 4 bases at J, with 9 bases between.

This clonotype was counted only a few times. The chain employs TRBV12-3 or TRBV12-4 and TRBJ1-6; 10 bases agree with TRBD1. The junction had 8 bases not matched to a gene; V was cut back by 5 bases and J by 10 bases. This CDR3 spans 15 amino acids. The CDR3: CASSIRQGAASPLHF. Written as DNA, the CDR3 is TGTGCCAGCAGTATCAGACAGGGGGCGGCATCACCCCTCCACTTT.

The chain is built from TRBV21-1 and TRBJ1-1; TRBD1, the table's D call, lacks a check against the DNA. TRBV21-1 is a documented pseudogene. This CDR3 spans 16 amino acids. The CDR3 protein is CASSKGTGTGNTEAFF. The CDR3 DNA is TGTGCCAGCAGCAAAGGGACCGGGACAGGGAACACTGAAGCTTTCTTT.

This clonotype showed up many times. As DNA, the CDR3 is TGCAGTGCTAGAGATGGGACAAACCCAGATACGCAGTATTTT. Translation gives CSARDGTNPDTQYF. V usage is TRBV20-1 and J usage is TRBJ2-3, with D possibly TRBD1 on 6 matching bases. Trimming shortened V by 0 bases and J by 4 bases, and 11 bases separated the two germline ends. Germline V gives CDR1 DFQATT, CDR2 SNEGSKA (reference sequence). This CDR3 is built from 14 residues.

This clonotype has a handful of counts. The CDR3 spells CASSDGGRPETQYF. In DNA, the CDR3 is TGCGCCAGCAGTGATGGGGGGAGGCCGGAGACCCAGTACTTC. The rearrangement joins TRBV10-1 to TRBJ2-5; perhaps TRBD2 as D (6 bases). The V gene lost 3 bases and the J gene lost 5 bases, with 13 bases spanning the gap. The CDR3 contains 14 residues. The V gene's germline CDR1 is WNHNN and CDR2 SYGVQD (reference sequence).

This clonotype was seen only a few times. The V call is TRBV20-1, the J call TRBJ2-1; either TRBD1 or TRBD2 may fit D (6 bases each). The V gene lost 3 bases and the J gene lost 7 bases, with 13 bases spanning the gap. This CDR3 spans 13 amino acids. Per germline, CDR1 DFQATT and CDR2 SNEGSKA (reference sequence). CDR3 nucleotide sequence: TGCAGTGCTAGCGGGGGCTCCAAGAATGAGCAGTTCTTC. Encoded protein: CSASGGSKNEQFF.

This clonotype was found many times. The chain employs TRBV20-1 and TRBJ1-5, with D uncertain. Germline CDR1 is DFQATT and CDR2 is SNEGSKA (reference sequence). Trimming pared 5 bases from V and 3 bases from J, leaving 11 bases between. The CDR3 spans 13 residues. CDR3 amino acids: CSAATWNNQPQHF. In nucleotides, the CDR3 is TGCAGTGCTGCGACCTGGAACAATCAGCCCCAGCATTTT.

This clonotype showed up many times. The gene calls are TRBV7-2 and TRBJ2-1; 8 bases are shared with TRBD2. J gave up 9 bases and V 1 base, and 5 bases lay outside the gene matches. CDR3 length: 14 amino acids. Germline CDR1 is SGHTA and CDR2 is FQGNSA. CDR3 amino acids: CASSLVSLAGEQFF. The DNA of the CDR3 is TGTGCCAGCAGCTTAGTGAGCCTAGCGGGTGAGCAGTTCTTC.

This clonotype was counted ten times or more. This sequence joins TRBV29-1 and TRBJ2-3, with TRBD2 matching 14 bases. From germline, CDR1 is SQVTM and CDR2 ANQGSEA. Trimming removed 4 bases from V and 4 bases from J; junction bases left unmatched: 4. The CDR3 contains 15 residues. CDR3 amino acids: CSVVGTSGSADTQYF. CDR3 coding DNA: TGCAGCGTTGTAGGGACTAGCGGGAGTGCAGATACGCAGTATTTT.

This clonotype was counted ten times or more. The J gene is TRBJ2-7, the V gene TRBV28; D unclear. In germline, CDR1 is MDHEN, CDR2 SYDVKM. The CDR3 consists of 12 residues. V shed 3 bases and J shed 4 bases, with 7 bases lying between them. CDR3 amino acids: CASSFAPYEQYF. CDR3 sequence (DNA): TGTGCCAGCAGTTTTGCCCCGTACGAGCAGTACTTC.

This clonotype was counted many times. The chain uses TRBV19 and TRBJ2-5; 10 bases are a match to TRBD2. The CDR3 has 15 residues. The germline gives CDR1 LNHDA, CDR2 SQIVND (reference sequence). The V gene end was trimmed by 4 bases and the J gene end by 2 bases; junction bases not matched to a gene: 4. The CDR3: CASSTRTSGQETQYF. The CDR3 DNA follows: TGTGCCAGTAGTACTCGGACTAGCGGACAAGAGACCCAGTACTTC. Full variable domain (missing parts from reference TRBV19 and TRBJ2-5): DGGITQSPKYLFRKEGQNVTLSCEQNLNHDAMYWYRQDPGQGLRLIYYSQIVNDFQKGDIAEGYSVSREKKESFPLTVTSAQKNPTAFYLCASSTRTSGQETQYFGPGTRLLVL.

This clonotype appeared many times. The J gene is TRBJ2-1, the V gene TRBV29-1; D is perhaps TRBD1 or TRBD2 (5 bases each). The V end lost 4 bases, the J end lost 7 bases, and 17 bases lay between the germline ends. This CDR3 contains 14 residues. CDR1 is SQVTM, CDR2 ANQGSEA, per germline. The CDR3 sequence is CSVARDPMENEQFF. The CDR3 DNA reads as TGCAGCGTTGCAAGGGACCCCATGGAAAATGAGCAGTTCTTC.

The chain joins TRBV5-1 to TRBJ1-2; possibly TRBD1 for D (6 bases). The V gene lost 4 bases and the J gene lost 0 bases, with 13 bases spanning the gap. This CDR3 comprises 15 residues. Per the germline V gene, CDR1 is SGHRS and CDR2 is YFSETQ. The CDR3 here is CASSLDRRTNYGYTF. The CDR3 DNA follows: TGCGCCAGCAGCCTCGACAGGCGTACTAACTATGGCTACACCTTC.

This clonotype occurred many times. V and J are TRBV12-3 or TRBV12-4 and TRBJ2-1; no firm D call. The CDR3 covers 14 residues. Trimming stripped 3 bases from V and 7 bases from J, with 13 bases between. The CDR3 protein is CASSFNIGPNEQFF. The CDR3 DNA sequence: TGTGCCAGCAGTTTCAATATAGGTCCAAATGAGCAGTTCTTC.

Of note for this clonotype: This may arise from a read error, as a much more abundant clone is one base away. This rearrangement joins TRBV12-3 or TRBV12-4 to TRBJ1-1; D remains unclear. Trimming stripped 6 bases from V and 3 bases from J, with 20 bases between. CDR3 length equals 16 residues. CDR3 DNA sequence: TGTGCCAGCAGCCGAAGCCAGAACCTCATGTACACTGAAGCTTTCTTT. It translates to CASSRSQNLMYTEAFF.

This clonotype was picked up many times. This chain uses TRBV10-3 with TRBJ2-1; 8 positions agree with TRBD2. J lost 7 bases, V lost 6 bases, and 8 bases had no gene match. The CDR3 spans 14 residues. In germline, CDR1 is ENHRY, CDR2 SYGVKD. This CDR3 is CAIRDGLALNEQFF. The CDR3 region has the DNA TGTGCCATCAGGGACGGACTAGCCCTTAATGAGCAGTTCTTC.